This passage covers 29 T cell receptor beta chains from one sample sequenced in a study of spatial heterogeneity in lung cancer. MiXCR, run by TCRdb on the 5' RACE reads, gives a single entry per CDR3 protein. The data contain tens of thousands of distinct CDR3 sequences, just under 20% of them singletons. Time point defined: blood at routine non-recurrence follow-up after resection. The sequencing used PBMCs, collected at follow-up. The receptor source for this set is a male donor with early-stage non-small cell lung cancer.

CDR3 DNA sequence: TGCAGTGCTCAGGACGGACTAGGGTACTCCGATACGCAGTATTTT. Translating it yields CSAQDGLGYSDTQYF. V and J are TRBV20-1 and TRBJ2-3; 7 nucleotides line up with TRBD2. In germline, CDR1 is DFQATT, CDR2 SNEGSKA (reference sequence). The CDR3 loop spans 15 amino acids. The ends lost 5 bases at V and 6 bases at J; junction bases unmatched: 14.

This clonotype has a handful of counts. V gene TRBV12-3 or TRBV12-4 combines with J gene TRBJ1-5; a possible D gene is TRBD1 (6 bases). The CDR3 is 16 amino acids. Trimming cost V 6 bases and J 2 bases, with 17 bases left between them. This CDR3 reads CASRQYRDRGNQPQHF. CDR3 bases: TGTGCCAGCAGGCAATACAGGGATCGTGGCAATCAGCCCCAGCATTTT.

This clonotype was counted between two and nine times. The rearrangement joins TRBV20-1 to TRBJ2-1; D is ambiguous. The germline CDR1 and CDR2 sequences are DFQATT and SNEGSKA (reference sequence). There are 15 residues in the CDR3. Trimming left V 3 bases short and J 0 bases short, with 12 bases between. CDR3 region: CSASWALSSYNEQFF. The CDR3 coding sequence is TGCAGTGCTAGTTGGGCTTTGAGCTCCTACAATGAGCAGTTCTTC.

The chain recombines TRBV5-6 with TRBJ2-5; D call uncertain. Germline loops: CDR1 SGHDT, CDR2 YYEEEE. This CDR3 is built from 16 residues. The V gene lost 0 bases and the J gene lost 7 bases, with 19 bases spanning the gap. CDR3 in amino acids: CASSLGVRTTAATQYF. The CDR3 DNA reads as TGTGCCAGCAGCTTGGGCGTCAGAACGACGGCGGCGACCCAGTACTTC.

This clonotype has more than one count but fewer than ten. The CDR3 sequence: CASSYSQGILNTEAFF. Here the CDR3 DNA reads TGTGCCAGCAGTTACTCGCAGGGTATTTTGAACACTGAAGCTTTCTTT. This sequence joins TRBV6-5 and TRBJ1-1; possible D gene TRBD1, 5 bases. Germline V gives CDR1 MNHEY, CDR2 SVGAGI. The CDR3 runs to 16 residues. The V end was cut by 0 bases, the J end by 0 bases, with 11 bases between.

The genes are TRBV24-1 and TRBJ1-5, with 9 bases that match TRBD1. The J segment lost 7 bases and the V segment lost 4 bases, leaving 4 bases of the junction unmatched. The CDR3 contains 14 residues. The germline V gene has CDR1 KGHDR and CDR2 SFDVKD. The CDR3 spells CATSEGTGWQPQHF. The DNA of the CDR3 is TGTGCCACCAGTGAAGGGACAGGGTGGCAGCCCCAGCATTTT.

This sequence joins TRBV18 and TRBJ2-1; perhaps TRBD1 as D (6 bases). Germline loops: CDR1 KGHSH, CDR2 LQKENI. V was shortened by 2 bases and J by 4 bases, with 12 bases between the two germline ends. The CDR3 extends over 15 amino acids. CDR3 in amino acids: CASSPLSGEYNEQFF. CDR3 sequence (DNA): TGTGCCAGCTCACCATTGTCAGGGGAGTACAATGAGCAGTTCTTC. Looking up the rest from reference TRBV18 and TRBJ2-1 gives the full variable domain: NAGVMQNPRHLVRRRGQEARLRCSPMKGHSHVYWYRQLPEEGLKFMVYLQKENIIDESGMPKERFSAEFPKEGPSILRIQQVVRGDSAAYFCASSPLSGEYNEQFFGPGTRLTVL.

The chain joins TRBV18 to TRBJ1-1; no firm D call. Trimming shortened V by 4 bases and J by 4 bases, and 16 bases separated the two germline ends. Germline V lookup: CDR1 KGHSH, CDR2 LQKENI. The CDR3 spans 15 residues. CDR3 in amino acids: CASSQRGVEVTEAFF. Written as DNA, the CDR3 is TGTGCCAGCTCACAACGAGGAGTAGAGGTCACTGAAGCTTTCTTT.

The V gene is TRBV5-8, the J gene TRBJ1-2; D unresolved. The CDR3 loop spans 10 amino acids. Germline V gene lookup returns CDR1 SGHTS and CDR2 YDEGEE. Trimming took off 4 bases at V and 12 bases at J, with 10 bases between the two ends. CDR3 in amino acids: CASSPGVDTF. The CDR3 bases are TGTGCCAGCAGCCCAGGCGTAGACACCTTC.

The V gene is TRBV6-5, the J gene TRBJ2-3; 13 bases map to TRBD2. The CDR3 contains 19 residues. V shed 5 bases and J 2 bases; nucleotides not matched to a gene: 13. Germline lookup yields CDR1 MNHEY and CDR2 SVGAGI. The CDR3 nucleotides are TGTGCCAGCAGTCCTCCCCCCGGGACTAGCGGGACGATCACAGATACGCAGTATTTT. Translating gives CASSPPPGTSGTITDTQYF.

This rearrangement joins TRBV20-1 to TRBJ2-1; 9 bases fit TRBD2. The CDR3 covers 16 residues. Germline CDR1 DFQATT, CDR2 SNEGSKA (reference sequence). Trimming took 5 bases from V and 4 from J; bases not matched to a gene: 12. CDR3 loop: CSAGLSGSRQYNEQFF. DNA for the CDR3: TGCAGTGCTGGTCTTAGCGGGAGTCGGCAATACAATGAGCAGTTCTTC.

A few counts support this clonotype. This rearrangement joins TRBV6-2 or TRBV6-3 to TRBJ2-7; D could derive from TRBD1 or TRBD2 (5 bases each). Germline V lookup: CDR1 MNHEY, CDR2 SVGEGT. The CDR3 covers 15 residues. The germline V and J ends were trimmed by 4 bases and 0 bases, with 13 bases remaining between them. This CDR3 reads CASSSIRGASYEQYF. The CDR3 DNA reads as TGTGCCAGCAGTTCAATAAGAGGGGCCTCCTACGAGCAGTACTTC.

There are many counts of this clonotype. This chain connects TRBV29-1 to TRBJ1-1; D is uncertain. V was trimmed by 5 bases and J by 2 bases, leaving 6 bases between them. The CDR3 is 11 amino acids. Per germline, CDR1 SQVTM and CDR2 ANQGSEA. The CDR3 loop is CSVRPNTEAFF. The DNA for the CDR3 is TGCAGCGTTCGACCAAACACTGAAGCTTTCTTT. Complete variable domain (other parts from reference TRBV29-1 and TRBJ1-1): SAVISQKPSRDICQRGTSLTIQCQVDSQVTMMFWYRQQPGQSLTLIATANQGSEATYESGFVIDKFPISRPNLTFSTLTVSNMSPEDSSIYLCSVRPNTEAFFGQGTRLTVV.

This clonotype was counted at least ten times. J is TRBJ1-2 and V is TRBV7-2; no definite D call. The CDR3 extends over 13 amino acids. V lost 3 bases and J lost 7, with 12 bases in between. Per germline, CDR1 SGHTA and CDR2 FQGNSA. The CDR3 region is CASSFLDLRGYTF. DNA of the CDR3: TGTGCCAGCAGCTTCCTAGACTTGCGTGGCTACACCTTC.

This clonotype has more than one count but fewer than ten. This rearrangement joins TRBV5-6 to TRBJ2-1, with D unresolved. V was shortened by 3 bases and J by 9 bases, with 10 bases between the two germline ends. Germline V lookup: CDR1 SGHDT, CDR2 YYEEEE. The CDR3 consists of 12 residues. In nucleotides, the CDR3 is TGTGCCAGCAGCTCCTTTTCACCTGAGCAGTTCTTC. Its translation is CASSSFSPEQFF.

The V gene is TRBV20-1, the J gene TRBJ1-2; D unclear. From germline, CDR1 is DFQATT and CDR2 SNEGSKA (reference sequence). V was cut by 0 bases and J by 3 bases, with 14 bases left in between. The CDR3 contains 15 residues. This CDR3 is CSAREVKGGDYGYTF. CDR3 sequence (DNA): TGCAGTGCTAGAGAGGTAAAGGGAGGTGACTATGGCTACACCTTC.

The chain joins TRBV20-1 to TRBJ1-1, with TRBD1 as a possible D gene (6 bases). V lost 6 bases and J 1 base, leaving 12 bases between the germline ends. The germline CDR1 and CDR2 sequences are DFQATT and SNEGSKA (reference sequence). CDR3 length equals 13 residues. The CDR3 loop is CSAFDRQNTEAFF. In DNA, the CDR3 is TGCAGTGCCTTTGACAGGCAGAACACTGAAGCTTTCTTT.

This clonotype was seen once. The CDR3: CASSETGGYSGQYF. The CDR3 region has the DNA TGTGCCAGCAGTGAAACAGGGGGATATTCCGGGCAGTACTTC. The chain carries TRBV12-3 or TRBV12-4 and TRBJ2-7; TRBD1 agrees at 8 bases. CDR3 length: 14 residues. V trimming: 5 bases; J trimming: 9 bases; junction bases outside the gene matches: 12.

As for this clonotype: A junction boundary mismatches the germline segment, possibly from a read error. The V and J genes are TRBV27 and TRBJ2-1; TRBD2 aligns across 16 bases. Germline V gene lookup returns CDR1 MNHEY and CDR2 SMNVEV (reference sequence). The CDR3 has 14 residues. Here the CDR3 DNA reads TGTGCCAGCAGTACGGGGACTAGCGGGAGGGTTCTGCTCTTC. Translation gives CASSTGTSGRVLLF.

This clonotype appeared a few times. The V gene is TRBV6-2 or TRBV6-3, the J gene TRBJ2-1; D might be TRBD2 (7 bases). V dropped 7 bases and J dropped 7 bases, with 17 bases sitting between them. Looked up from germline, CDR1 is MNHEY and CDR2 is SVGEGT. The CDR3 totals 14 residues. CDR3 nucleotide sequence: TGTGCCAGCAACCCGGGAGGACAGAAGAATGAGCAGTTCTTC. It yields the protein CASNPGGQKNEQFF.

The chain uses TRBV20-1 and TRBJ1-1, with a weak D call TRBD1 (5 bases). V shed 1 base and J shed 5 bases, with 17 bases lying between them. CDR1 is DFQATT, CDR2 SNEGSKA, per germline (reference sequence). This CDR3 comprises 15 residues. The CDR3 region has the DNA TGCAGTGCTAGAGCCCCGGGGGATAGCCAGACTGAAGCTTTCTTT. Encoded protein: CSARAPGDSQTEAFF.

This sequence joins TRBV3-1 and TRBJ1-1; tentatively, D is TRBD1 (5 bases). Trimming took off 1 base at V and 5 bases at J, with 11 bases between the two ends. Germline CDR1 reads LGHDT; CDR2 reads YNNKEL (reference sequence). The CDR3 contains 14 residues. The CDR3 bases are TGTGCCAGCAGCCAAGCCAGGGCTGGAACTGAAGCTTTCTTT. It encodes CASSQARAGTEAFF.

The genes are TRBV20-1 and TRBJ2-2; 8 bases fit TRBD2. Looked up from germline, CDR1 is DFQATT and CDR2 is SNEGSKA (reference sequence). This CDR3 has 14 amino acids. The junction had 7 bases not matched to a gene; V was cut back by 3 bases and J by 7 bases. The CDR3 DNA follows: TGCAGTGCTAGCCCGACCAGCGGGAGCGGGGAGCTGTTTTTT. Translated: CSASPTSGSGELFF.

This clonotype was seen only once. The chain has TRBV18 and TRBJ1-4, with 7 nucleotides matching TRBD1. Germline CDR1 KGHSH, CDR2 LQKENI. CDR3 length equals 14 residues. Trimming took 10 bases from V and 5 from J; bases not matched to a gene: 10. In DNA, the CDR3 is TGTGCCACCAGCCCAGGACAGGAGAATGAAAAACTGTTTTTT. Protein product: CATSPGQENEKLFF.

The chain recombines TRBV7-9 with TRBJ1-1; D may be TRBD1 (6 bases). V was clipped by 0 bases and J by 5 bases, with 13 bases between them. The germline CDR1 and CDR2 sequences are SEHNR and FQNEAQ (reference sequence). The CDR3 loop spans 15 amino acids. The CDR3 DNA reads TGTGCCAGCAGCTTAGCTGGGGGCGCTAGAACTGAAGCTTTCTTT. Translation gives CASSLAGGARTEAFF. Supplemented by reference TRBV7-9 and TRBJ1-1, the full variable domain reads DTGVSQNPRHKITKRGQNVTFRCDPISEHNRLYWYRQTLGQGPEFLTYFQNEAQLEKSRLLSDRFSAERPKGSFSTLEIQRTEQGDSAMYLCASSLAGGARTEAFFGQGTRLTVV.

The chain employs TRBV3-1 and TRBJ1-6; D uncertain. Germline CDR1 LGHDT, CDR2 YNNKEL (reference sequence). V was shortened by 1 base and J by 7 bases, with 8 bases between the two germline ends. CDR3 length: 14 amino acids. In DNA form, the CDR3 reads TGTGCCAGCAGCCAAGGCTCCTCCAATTCACCCCTCCACTTT. It encodes CASSQGSSNSPLHF.

This clonotype was counted only a few times. The chain uses TRBV7-9 and TRBJ1-1, with D possibly TRBD1 on 6 matching bases. CDR3 length: 14 residues. The V and J ends lost 3 bases and 4 bases respectively, with 12 bases between them. CDR1 and CDR2 (germline): SEHNR, FQNEAQ (reference sequence). The CDR3 loop is CASSFGGEITEAFF. DNA for the CDR3: TGTGCCAGCAGCTTTGGGGGCGAAATCACTGAAGCTTTCTTT.

This clonotype was counted at least ten times. The chain joins TRBV6-6 to TRBJ2-7; D not resolved. The CDR3 contains 13 residues. Germline CDR1 reads MNHNY; CDR2 reads SVGAGI (reference sequence). Trimming shortened V by 0 bases and J by 5 bases, and 8 bases separated the two germline ends. Written as DNA, the CDR3 is TGTGCCAGCAGTTACTCGGCGATGGACGAGCAGTACGTC. Translated: CASSYSAMDEQYV.

A note on this clonotype: A clone one base away is much larger, so this may be a read error. The rearrangement joins TRBV6-6 to TRBJ1-6; no firm D call. The CDR3 sequence is 13 residues long. Germline V gene data show CDR1 as MNHNY and CDR2 as SVGAGI (reference sequence). CDR3 DNA: TGTACCAGCAGTTACTCCGGAGATTCACCCCTCCACTTT. This codes for CTSSYSGDSPLHF.